This T cell receptor (beta chain) derives from a study of beta chain features in type 1 diabetes. Across the study: Across all samples, over 85 million sorted cells were examined. Study conclusions and caveats: For Type 1 diabetes patients, all four CD4+ subsets carried TCRB CDR3s that were moderately but significantly shorter. Type 1 diabetes patients had fewer VDJ junction insertions and more deletions. In cDNA sequencing, cells with high TCR expression could be over-represented.

On this clone: Its cognate antigen is unknown.

Germline V lookup: CDR1 MNHEY, CDR2 SMNVEV (reference sequence). V was pared by 6 bases and J by 0 bases, with 6 bases between. The CDR3 loop spans 12 amino acids. The sequenced template was cDNA made from the entire isolated RNA. Method: immunoSEQ multiplex PCR; TCRdb's copy keeps in-frame clones and lacks some. The sample holds around 500,000 clones, about an eighth seen once. V is TRBV27 and J is TRBJ2-7; D is uncertain. The sequenced sample consisted of naive CD4+ T cells from blood. The clonotype was recovered from a woman aged 18-29 years in good health. In DNA, the CDR3 is TGTGCCAGCAGGGGCAACTCCTACGAGCAGTACTTC. Translation: CASRGNSYEQYF.